The 19 T cell receptor beta chains below were found in one sample sequenced in a study of shared T cell receptors in the human thymus. TCRdb keeps only in-frame clones here, not all; method: immunoSEQ multiplex PCR. Of some 400,000 clones listed, 85% to 95% are singletons. The material sequenced was thymocytes. Every receptor here comes from a human donor.

The chain is built from TRBV28 and TRBJ1-4; the D gene is possibly TRBD1 (6 bases). The CDR3 is made up of 16 amino acids. V was shortened by 1 base and J by 10 bases, with 19 bases between the two germline ends. Germline V gene data show CDR1 as MDHEN and CDR2 as SYDVKM. The CDR3 coding sequence is TGTGCCAGCAGTTTATCACAGGGAAGGCTAATCGGAAAACTGTTTTTT. This translates into CASSLSQGRLIGKLFF.

The J gene is TRBJ2-7, the V gene TRBV5-6, with 9 nucleotides matching TRBD2. The V segment lost 2 bases and the J segment 0 bases; nucleotides outside the gene matches: 12. Looked up from germline, CDR1 is SGHDT and CDR2 is YYEEEE. The CDR3 spans 18 residues. CDR3 nucleotide sequence: TGTGCCAGCAGCTTCACCGGGATTAGCGGGAGTCACTCCTACGAGCAGTACTTC. Residues: CASSFTGISGSHSYEQYF.

V usage is TRBV5-1 and J usage is TRBJ2-5, with D unclear. The germline V gene encodes CDR1 SGHRS and CDR2 YFSETQ. The V gene lost 0 bases and the J gene lost 5 bases, with 8 bases spanning the gap. This CDR3 contains 13 residues. The CDR3 reads CASSLVGEETQYF. CDR3 coding DNA: TGCGCCAGCAGCTTGGTTGGTGAGGAGACCCAGTACTTC.

The J gene is TRBJ2-7, the V gene TRBV6-6, with 7 bases lining up with TRBD2. V was pared by 8 bases and J by 1 base, with 8 bases of the junction left unmatched. This CDR3 comprises 14 residues. Germline V gene data show CDR1 as MNHNY and CDR2 as SVGAGI (reference sequence). CDR3 amino acids: CASLGRGDSYEQYF. The CDR3 bases are TGTGCCAGCCTTGGCCGGGGGGATTCCTACGAGCAGTACTTC.

This chain connects TRBV5-4 to TRBJ1-1; D remains ambiguous. The CDR3 is made up of 13 amino acids. CDR1 and CDR2 from the germline V gene are SGHNT and YYREEE (reference sequence). Trimming took off 4 bases at V and 10 bases at J, with 17 bases between the two ends. The CDR3 loop is CASSNVGSLGAFF. CDR3 DNA: TGTGCCAGCAGCAACGTAGGGTCCCTGGGAGCTTTCTTT. The variable domain in full, completed from reference TRBV5-4 and TRBJ1-1, reads ETGVTQSPTHLIKTRGQQVTLRCSSQSGHNTVSWYQQALGQGPQFIFQYYREEENGRGNFPPRFSGLQFPNYSSELNVNALELDDSALYLCASSNVGSLGAFFGQGTRLTVV.

V gene TRBV10-2 combines with J gene TRBJ2-1; D is ambiguous. V was pared by 2 bases and J by 2 bases, with 13 bases between. CDR1 is WSHSY and CDR2 is SAAADI in the germline V gene. There are 16 residues in the CDR3. CDR3 sequence: CASSEIRSGPYNEQFF. In DNA form, the CDR3 reads TGCGCCAGCAGTGAGATTCGGTCGGGCCCCTACAATGAGCAGTTCTTC.

A word on this clone: Its ends do not fully match the called genes, so a read error is possible. V is TRBV28 and J is TRBJ2-7; D is possibly TRBD1 (6 bases). CDR3 length equals 12 residues. Germline CDR1 and CDR2: MDHEN and SYDVKM. CDR3 nucleotide sequence: TGTGCCAGCAGTTTAAAAGGGCAGGGGCTTTCTTTC. It translates to CASSLKGQGLSF.

The gene calls are TRBV5-6 and TRBJ2-7, with 9 bases matching TRBD1. V lost 2 bases to trimming and J lost 0 bases; unmatched junction nucleotides: 12. CDR1 and CDR2 from the germline V gene are SGHDT and YYEEEE. The length of the CDR3 is 18 residues. Here the CDR3 DNA reads TGTGCCAGCAGCTTAAGTGGGGACAGGGCTATAAGCTCCTACGAGCAGTACTTC. Translating gives CASSLSGDRAISSYEQYF.

The V call is TRBV6-5, the J call TRBJ2-1, with 8 bases identical to TRBD2. The CDR3 length is 16 residues. V was pared by 4 bases and J by 3 bases, with 8 bases of the junction left unmatched. Germline V CDR1 and CDR2: MNHEY, SVGAGI. The CDR3 sequence: CASSSSLREDYNEQFF. DNA for the CDR3: TGTGCCAGCAGTTCGTCTTTGCGGGAGGACTACAATGAGCAGTTCTTC.

This sequence joins TRBV29-1 and TRBJ1-1, with 8 bases that match TRBD1. The germline gives CDR1 SQVTM, CDR2 ANQGSEA. The CDR3 runs to 15 residues. Trimming removed 5 bases from V and 0 bases from J; junction bases left unmatched: 8. The CDR3 DNA reads TGCAGCGTTAAGCTAGGACAGGGCGTGAACACTGAAGCTTTCTTT. It translates to CSVKLGQGVNTEAFF.

The chain carries TRBV14 and TRBJ2-1; 8 nucleotides match TRBD1. CDR1 and CDR2 from the germline V gene are SGHDN and FVKESK. J lost 7 bases, V lost 6 bases, and 17 bases had no gene match. CDR3 size: 17 residues. CDR3 sequence: CASSRGMARGLDNEQFF. The DNA of the CDR3 is TGTGCCAGCAGTCGAGGAATGGCCAGGGGGCTTGATAATGAGCAGTTCTTC.

CDR3 in amino acids: CASSPNIGTPPNEQYF. The CDR3 nucleotides are TGTGCCAGCAGCCCGAATATAGGGACACCCCCTAACGAGCAGTACTTC. The chain combines TRBV7-3 with TRBJ2-7, with TRBD1 as a possible D gene (6 bases). Trimming took 5 bases from V and 5 from J, leaving 22 bases between them. The CDR3 is 16 amino acids. The germline gives CDR1 SGHTA, CDR2 FQGTGA.

The chain combines TRBV28 with TRBJ2-5, with D maybe TRBD1 (6 bases). The tail of the sequence fits TRBJ2-7 better, so the J call may be wrong. Germline V gene lookup returns CDR1 MDHEN and CDR2 SYDVKM. The CDR3 extends over 12 amino acids. CDR3 region: CASSLDRYEQYF. The CDR3 DNA follows: TGTGCCAGCAGCCTGGACAGATACGAGCAGTACTTC.

The gene calls are TRBV27 and TRBJ2-5, with 14 nucleotides matching TRBD2. V lost 5 bases and J lost 4; bases outside the gene matches: 3. Germline CDR1 and CDR2: MNHEY and SMNVEV (reference sequence). The CDR3 extends over 15 amino acids. In DNA, the CDR3 is TGTGCCAGCAGTCCGACTAGCGGGGGGGGAGAGACCCAGTACTTC. This translates into CASSPTSGGGETQYF.

This CDR3 reads CASSPRDSYEQYF. CDR3 coding DNA: TGTGCCAGCAGCCCTCGGGACAGCTACGAGCAGTACTTC. The rearrangement joins TRBV2 to TRBJ2-7; TRBD1 matches 7 bases. The germline V gene has CDR1 SNHLY and CDR2 FYNNEI. Losses at the gene ends were 6 bases for V and 3 bases for J; bases not matched to a gene: 5. This CDR3 region has 13 residues.

This clone was recorded once. The V and J genes are TRBV6-5 and TRBJ2-1; 7 bases align to TRBD2. With V trimmed by 5 bases and J by 3 bases, 7 bases remained unmatched. The CDR3 runs to 15 residues. Germline V gene lookup returns CDR1 MNHEY and CDR2 SVGAGI. The CDR3 nucleotides are TGTGCCAGCAGTCCCAGCGGGACTGGCTACAATGAGCAGTTCTTC. It yields the protein CASSPSGTGYNEQFF.

The chain recombines TRBV7-6 with TRBJ1-1, with D perhaps matching TRBD1 (5 bases). In germline, CDR1 is SGHVS, CDR2 FNYEAQ. V lost 5 bases, J lost 6 bases, and 22 bases lay in between. The CDR3 runs to 16 residues. The CDR3 region is CASSPKGQVWGAEAFF. The CDR3 DNA is TGTGCCAGCAGCCCAAAGGGTCAGGTATGGGGGGCTGAAGCTTTCTTT.

The chain links TRBV28 to TRBJ2-2; D unclear. Germline CDR1 MDHEN, CDR2 SYDVKM. This CDR3 has 16 amino acids. Trimming shortened V by 9 bases and J by 5 bases, and 22 bases separated the two germline ends. This CDR3 reads CASRLRPLESTGELFF. The CDR3 DNA is TGTGCCAGTCGACTCCGGCCCCTGGAGTCAACCGGGGAGCTGTTTTTT.

As to this clone: Other DNA sequences in this sample translate to the same CDR3. The chain carries TRBV7-2 and TRBJ2-7; 10 bases agree with TRBD2. With V trimmed by 2 bases and J by 1 base, 2 bases remained unmatched. The CDR3 length is 15 residues. Germline V gives CDR1 SGHTA, CDR2 FQGNSA. CDR3 coding DNA: TGTGCCAGCAGCTTAAGGACTAGCGGTTCCTACGAGCAGTACTTC. Translated: CASSLRTSGSYEQYF.